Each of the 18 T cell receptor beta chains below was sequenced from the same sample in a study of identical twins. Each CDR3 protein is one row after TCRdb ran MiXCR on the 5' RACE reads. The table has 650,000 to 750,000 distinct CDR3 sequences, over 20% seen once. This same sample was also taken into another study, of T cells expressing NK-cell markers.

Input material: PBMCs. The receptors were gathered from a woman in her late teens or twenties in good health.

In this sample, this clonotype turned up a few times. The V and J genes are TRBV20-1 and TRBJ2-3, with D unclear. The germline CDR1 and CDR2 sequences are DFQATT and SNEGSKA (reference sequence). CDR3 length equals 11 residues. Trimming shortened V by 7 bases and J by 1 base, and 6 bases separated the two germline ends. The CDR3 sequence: CSVKGTDTQYF. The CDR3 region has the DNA TGCAGTGTAAAGGGCACAGATACGCAGTATTTT.

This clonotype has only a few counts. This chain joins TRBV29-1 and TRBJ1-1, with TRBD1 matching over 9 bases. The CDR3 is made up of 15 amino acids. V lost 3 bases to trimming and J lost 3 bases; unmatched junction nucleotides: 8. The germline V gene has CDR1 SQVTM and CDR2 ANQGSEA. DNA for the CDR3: TGCAGCGTTGAGGAACCGGGACAGGGATACACTGAAGCTTTCTTT. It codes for CSVEEPGQGYTEAFF.

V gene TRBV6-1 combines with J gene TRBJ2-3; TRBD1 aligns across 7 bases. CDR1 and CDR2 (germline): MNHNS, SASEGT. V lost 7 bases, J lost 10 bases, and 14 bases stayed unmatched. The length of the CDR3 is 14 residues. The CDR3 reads CASIRGVATGAQYF. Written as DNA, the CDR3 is TGTGCCAGCATCCGAGGCGTGGCTACAGGGGCGCAGTATTTT.

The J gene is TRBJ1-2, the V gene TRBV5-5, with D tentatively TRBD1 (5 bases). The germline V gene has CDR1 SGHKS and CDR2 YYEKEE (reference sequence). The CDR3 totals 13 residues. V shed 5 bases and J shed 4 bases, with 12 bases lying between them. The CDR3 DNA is TGTGCCAGCAGTGACGGGGCAGGCTATGGCTACACCTTC. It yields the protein CASSDGAGYGYTF.

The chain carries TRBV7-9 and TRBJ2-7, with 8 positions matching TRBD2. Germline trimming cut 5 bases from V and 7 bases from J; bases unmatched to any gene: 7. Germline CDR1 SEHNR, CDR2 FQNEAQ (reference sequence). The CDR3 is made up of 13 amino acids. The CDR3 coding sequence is TGTGCCAGCAGCCCGGCGGGGGGAATGGAGCAGTACTTC. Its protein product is CASSPAGGMEQYF.

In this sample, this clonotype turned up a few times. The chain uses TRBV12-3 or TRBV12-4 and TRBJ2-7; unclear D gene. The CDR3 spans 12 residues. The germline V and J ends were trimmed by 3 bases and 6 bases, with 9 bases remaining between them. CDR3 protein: CASSFGPVEQYF. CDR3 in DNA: TGTGCCAGCAGTTTCGGGCCGGTCGAGCAGTACTTC.

The CDR3 region is CASSYGRGGTQYF. The CDR3 region has the DNA TGTGCCAGCAGTTACGGGCGGGGTGGGACCCAGTACTTC. This rearrangement joins TRBV6-5 to TRBJ2-5; possible D gene TRBD2, 6 bases. V lost 2 bases, J lost 7 bases, and 11 bases lay in between. In germline, CDR1 is MNHEY, CDR2 SVGAGI. There are 13 residues in the CDR3.

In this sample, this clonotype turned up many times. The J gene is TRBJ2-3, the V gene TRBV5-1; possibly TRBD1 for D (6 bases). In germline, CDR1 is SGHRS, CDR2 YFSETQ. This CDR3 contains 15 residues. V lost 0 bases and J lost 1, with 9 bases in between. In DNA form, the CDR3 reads TGCGCCAGCAGCTTGGCACCAGGGGGCACAGATACGCAGTATTTT. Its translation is CASSLAPGGTDTQYF.

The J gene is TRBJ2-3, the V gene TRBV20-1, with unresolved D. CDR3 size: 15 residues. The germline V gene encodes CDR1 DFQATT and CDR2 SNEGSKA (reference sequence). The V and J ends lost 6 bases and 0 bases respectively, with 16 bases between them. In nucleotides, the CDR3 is TGCAGTGCCTCCCAGCCAACTCCTAGCACAGATACGCAGTATTTT. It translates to CSASQPTPSTDTQYF.

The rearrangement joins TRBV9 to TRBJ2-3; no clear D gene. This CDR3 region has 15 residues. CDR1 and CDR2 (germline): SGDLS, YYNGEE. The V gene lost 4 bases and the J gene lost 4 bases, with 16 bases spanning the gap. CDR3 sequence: CASSPTTLRADTQYF. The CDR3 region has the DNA TGTGCCAGCAGCCCGACGACTCTCCGGGCAGATACGCAGTATTTT.

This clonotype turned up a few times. The CDR3 reads CSVRSGQETQYF. The CDR3 DNA is TGCAGCGTTCGTTCAGGGCAAGAGACCCAGTACTTC. The V gene is TRBV29-1, the J gene TRBJ2-5, with D possibly being TRBD1 (5 bases). Trimming took off 5 bases at V and 2 bases at J, with 9 bases between the two ends. The CDR3 consists of 12 residues. Germline CDR1 is SQVTM and CDR2 is ANQGSEA.

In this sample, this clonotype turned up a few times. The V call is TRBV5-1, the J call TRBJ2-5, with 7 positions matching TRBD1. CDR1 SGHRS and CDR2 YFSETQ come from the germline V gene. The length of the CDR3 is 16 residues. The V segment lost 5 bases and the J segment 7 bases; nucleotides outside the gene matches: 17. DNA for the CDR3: TGCGCCAGCAGTCTCAAGATAGACAGGGAACTCGTGACCCAGTACTTC. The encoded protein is CASSLKIDRELVTQYF.

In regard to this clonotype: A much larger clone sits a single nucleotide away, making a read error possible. The DNA for the CDR3 is TGCAGGGCCAGGGCATTACAAGAGACCCAGTACTTC. It codes for CRARALQETQYF. J is TRBJ2-5 and V is TRBV20-1, with a weak D call TRBD1 (5 bases). The germline gives CDR1 DFQATT, CDR2 SNEGSKA (reference sequence). The length of the CDR3 is 12 residues.

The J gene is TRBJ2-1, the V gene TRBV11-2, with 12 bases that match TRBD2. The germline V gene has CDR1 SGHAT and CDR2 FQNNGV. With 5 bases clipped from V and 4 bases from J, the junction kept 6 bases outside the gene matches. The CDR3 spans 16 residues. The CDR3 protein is CASSARLAGVYNEQFF. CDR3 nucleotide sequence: TGTGCCAGCAGCGCCCGACTAGCGGGAGTATACAATGAGCAGTTCTTC.

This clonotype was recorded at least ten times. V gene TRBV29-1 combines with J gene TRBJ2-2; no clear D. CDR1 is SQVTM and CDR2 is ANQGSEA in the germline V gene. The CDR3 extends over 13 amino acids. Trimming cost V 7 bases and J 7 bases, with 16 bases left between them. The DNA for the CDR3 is TGCAGCGCTCAATACCACACCAGCGGGGAGCTGTTTTTT. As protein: CSAQYHTSGELFF.

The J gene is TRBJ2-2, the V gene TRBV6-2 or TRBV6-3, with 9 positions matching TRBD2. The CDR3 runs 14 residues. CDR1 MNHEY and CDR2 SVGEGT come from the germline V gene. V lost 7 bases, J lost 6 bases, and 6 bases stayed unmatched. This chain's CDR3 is CASISSGKAGELFF. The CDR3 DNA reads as TGTGCCAGCATCTCTAGCGGGAAGGCCGGGGAGCTGTTTTTT.

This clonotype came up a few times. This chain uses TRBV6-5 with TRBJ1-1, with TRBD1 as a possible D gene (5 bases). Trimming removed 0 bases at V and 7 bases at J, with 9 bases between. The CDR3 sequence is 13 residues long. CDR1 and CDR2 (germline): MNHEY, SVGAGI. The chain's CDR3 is CASSYSRQIEAFF. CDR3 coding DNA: TGTGCCAGCAGTTACTCCCGACAGATTGAAGCTTTCTTT.

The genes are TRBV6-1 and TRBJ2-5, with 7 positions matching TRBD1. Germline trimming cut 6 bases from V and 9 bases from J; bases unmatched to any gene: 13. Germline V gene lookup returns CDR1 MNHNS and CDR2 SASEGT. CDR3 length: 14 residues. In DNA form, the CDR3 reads TGTGCCAGCAGCCCCGGACAGGTCCCGGTGGCCCAGTACTTC. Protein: CASSPGQVPVAQYF.